The T cell receptor beta chain described here comes from a study of PD-1 blockade in mismatch repair-deficient tumors (dated 2017 in TCRdb). About the study as a whole: The trial enrolled 86 consecutive patients with some twelve mismatch repair-deficient cancer types between 2013 and 2016, all previously treated and progressing. Tumor-associated T cell clones were tracked in the peripheral blood of patients responding to PD-1 blockade by deep sequencing of TCR CDR3 regions.

As to this clone: What this receptor recognizes is not known. Base quality data are lacking; no much larger clone is found one base away. Other DNA sequences of this sample code for an identical CDR3.

What the study reported, not specific to this receptor: Tumor-resident clones, often undetectable in blood before treatment, expanded rapidly after pembrolizumab and then contracted, generally before radiologic responses.

Receptor libraries were prepared by the immunoSEQ multiplex PCR assay. TCRdb took over this immuneACCESS table, retaining in-frame rearrangements with V and J assigned. Such tables are incomplete; in checked studies, under half of the missing clones stem from an unresolved V gene, and the remainder is unexplained. Counted in this sample were 40,000 to 60,000 clones; more than 65% of them appeared once. The biggest ten clones account for over 7.5% of the sample. For each enrolled patient, mismatch repair deficiency was established using either polymerase chain reaction or immunohistochemistry. TCR sequencing was performed for a few patients who responded to pembrolizumab therapy. The phase II trial prospectively tested pembrolizumab PD-1 blockade in advanced mismatch repair-deficient cancers regardless of tissue of origin. Peripheral blood T cell samples were gathered serially, both before PD-1 blockade started and at multiple time points afterward. Blood sampling time points were reported as weeks after the first dose of pembrolizumab.

Relative to germline, V is missing 1 base and J is missing 5 bases, with 0 bases of the junction outside any gene match. CDR1 and CDR2, looked up from the germline V gene, are SGHTA and FQGNSA. From cysteine to phenylalanine, the CDR3 is 15 amino acids long. Just the 45-base CDR3 DNA is kept, in frame starting at base 1. The TCR sequence derives from an adult with mismatch repair-deficient cancer. Sample: peripheral blood, taken about 4.5 months after starting pembrolizumab. This sequence uses TRBV7-2 and TRBJ2-5; 14 bases in the junction line up with TRBD2. This receptor has the CDR3 CASSLGLAGGETQYF. DNA sequence: TGTGCCAGCAGCTTAGGACTAGCGGGAGGGGAGACCCAGTACTTC.